This T cell receptor (beta chain) was recorded in a study of T-cell memory formation after mild COVID-19. MiXCR was run by TCRdb on the 5' RACE reads, yielding one entry per CDR3 protein. The repertoire has around 420,000 distinct CDR3 sequences, 20% to 25% of them found once; the top ten carry 7% to 9.5%. V was cut by 8 bases and J by 5 bases, with 12 bases left in between. CDR3 length: 13 residues. In germline, CDR1 is MNHEY, CDR2 SVGAGI. The source material was PBMCs or a T cell subset sorted from them (not recorded which). This TCR was sampled from an adult woman who had mild COVID-19 (a few samples of this study predate the infection). Cell type and time point are not known. This sequence joins TRBV6-5 and TRBJ2-2, with D unresolved. CDR3 loop: CASCGSRTGELFF. The DNA for the CDR3 is TGTGCCAGCTGTGGGTCGAGGACCGGGGAGCTGTTTTTT.